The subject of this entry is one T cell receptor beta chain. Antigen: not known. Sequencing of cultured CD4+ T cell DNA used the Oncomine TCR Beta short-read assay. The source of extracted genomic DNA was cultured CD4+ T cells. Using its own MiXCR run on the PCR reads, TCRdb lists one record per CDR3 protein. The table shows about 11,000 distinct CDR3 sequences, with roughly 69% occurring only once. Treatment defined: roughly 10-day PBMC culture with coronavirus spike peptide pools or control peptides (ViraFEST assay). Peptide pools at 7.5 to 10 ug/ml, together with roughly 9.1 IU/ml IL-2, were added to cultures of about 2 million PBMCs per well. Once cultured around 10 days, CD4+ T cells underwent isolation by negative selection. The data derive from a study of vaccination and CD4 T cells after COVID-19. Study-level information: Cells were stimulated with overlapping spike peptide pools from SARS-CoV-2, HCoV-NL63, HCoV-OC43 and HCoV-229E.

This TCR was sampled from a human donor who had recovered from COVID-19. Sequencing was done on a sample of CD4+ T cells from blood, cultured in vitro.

The CDR3 DNA follows: TGTGCCAGCAGCTTAGATGGGCGTTTACAGCTATATATTGCAACTAATGAAAAACTGTTTTTT. It encodes CASSLDGRLQLYIATNEKLFF. The chain uses TRBV11-3 and TRBJ1-4, with D unresolved. The CDR3 spans 21 residues. Trimming left V 0 bases short and J 0 bases short, with 23 bases between. CDR1 is SGHNT and CDR2 is YENEEA in the germline V gene.